This T cell receptor (beta chain) was captured in a study of blood T cell repertoires in COVID-19 (TCRdb year 2020). Some background on the complete study: Samples from collaborators originated in the United States, Italy and Spain and spanned both the acute and convalescent phases of COVID-19. The material from the prospective study consisted of cDNA or gDNA derived from T cells, B-cell-depleted T cells, or PBMCs. Deeply sampled blood TCRbeta repertoires from subjects exposed to, actively infected with, or recovered from COVID-19 were included in the dataset. The repertoires were released in a freely available public database meant as a resource for research on the immune response to SARS-CoV-2. Samples came from the ongoing ImmuneRACE study (first 160 participants) plus 1,254 subjects from 6 global collaborators. The sample metadata nearly always contained a de-identified subject ID, COVID-19 status, age in years and sex. Where HLA class I and class II types were available, the types were taken from metadata supplied by the sample provider, not from assay-based typing. Overall study outcomes, separate from this receptor: The amount of clinical and demographic metadata varied by source and participant and was provided uncurated.

Sequences LGHDT (CDR1) and YNNKEL (CDR2) are obtained from the germline V gene (reference sequence). The CDR3 runs 14 amino acids, cysteine and phenylalanine included. The retained sequence is limited to the CDR3, 42 bases, with the frame set at the first base. The V end loses 4 bases and the J end loses 9 bases, and a stretch of 16 bases separates them. A single count supports this clone. It lacks a known antigen. Base-call qualities are not available, and no considerably larger clone is one nucleotide away. A second Seattle source provided samples from volunteer blood donors who had recovered from COVID-19. Each collaborating institution followed its own protocols to collect whole blood in K2EDTA tubes. For TCRbeta analysis, collaborators shipped samples in one of three forms: frozen whole blood, isolated PBMCs, or DNA extracted from either of those sample types. TCRbeta CDR3 regions were amplified from genomic DNA by means of the immunoSEQ Assay, a bias-controlled multiplex PCR. The original pipeline was this. Nucleated cell counts per sample were estimated from amplification of reference gene primers within the assay. Sequence reads were collapsed and filtered to measure the absolute abundance of every unique TCRbeta CDR3 rearrangement. For each sample, productive Simpson clonality was calculated by taking the square root of Simpson's diversity index across productive rearrangements. TCRdb provides this immuneACCESS table in a form limited to in-frame rearrangements. Some clones are lacking; in checked studies, under half of them reflect an unresolved V gene, and why the rest are absent is not known. V, J and clone size derive from that table, while D and trimming were established from the DNA sequence. Present in this sample are hundreds of thousands of clones, about nine tenths of which were seen just once. The top ten hold approximately 1.5% of the sample.

The receptor comes from a woman aged 40 to 50 who had recovered from COVID-19. Material: peripheral blood. Recombination connected TRBV3-1 (or the pseudogene TRBV3-2) to TRBJ1-5; possibly the D gene is TRBD1, per 5 matching bases. The DNA sequence is given as TGTGCCAGCAGCCGCAGGGAGGCGGGCGGGCCCCAGCATTTT. This sequence encodes CASSRREAGGPQHF.